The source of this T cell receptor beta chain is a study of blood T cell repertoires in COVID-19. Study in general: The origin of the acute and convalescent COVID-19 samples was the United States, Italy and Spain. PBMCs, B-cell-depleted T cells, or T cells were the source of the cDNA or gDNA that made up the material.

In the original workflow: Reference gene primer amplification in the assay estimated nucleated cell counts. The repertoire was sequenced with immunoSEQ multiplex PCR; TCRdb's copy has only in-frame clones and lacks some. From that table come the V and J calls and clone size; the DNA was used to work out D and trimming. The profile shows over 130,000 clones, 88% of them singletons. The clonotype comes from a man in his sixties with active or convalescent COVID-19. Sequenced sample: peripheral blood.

Written as DNA, the CDR3 is TGCGCCAGCAGCCAAGGGACAGGGGCCCTCAATCAGCCCCAGCATTTT. It is translated as CASSQGTGALNQPQHF. The V gene is TRBV4-1, the J gene TRBJ1-5, with 9 bases aligning to TRBD1. V lost 1 base and J lost 3; bases outside the gene matches: 4. The CDR3 is 16 residues long. Germline lookup yields CDR1 MGHRA and CDR2 YSYEKL.